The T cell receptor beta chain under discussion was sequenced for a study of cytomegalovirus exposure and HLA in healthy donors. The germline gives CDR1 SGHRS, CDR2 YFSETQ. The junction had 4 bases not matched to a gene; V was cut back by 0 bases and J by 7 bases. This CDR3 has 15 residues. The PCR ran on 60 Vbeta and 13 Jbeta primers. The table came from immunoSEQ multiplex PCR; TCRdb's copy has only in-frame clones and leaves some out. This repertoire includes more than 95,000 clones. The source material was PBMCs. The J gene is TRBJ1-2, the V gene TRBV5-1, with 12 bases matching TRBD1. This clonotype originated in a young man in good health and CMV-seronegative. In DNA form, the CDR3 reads TGCGCCAGCAGCTTGGAGGGACAGGGGGCTTCTGGCTACACCTTC. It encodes CASSLEGQGASGYTF.